This TCR beta chain was captured in a study of blood T cell repertoires in COVID-19. Study-wide background: Specimens from acute and convalescent COVID-19 originated in the United States, Italy and Spain.

In the original analysis: Scientists estimated how many nucleated cells there were by amplifying reference gene primers. Produced via immunoSEQ multiplex PCR; TCRdb's table is partial and in-frame only. D and trimming were read from the DNA, whereas the V and J calls and clone size are those reported in that table. This sample has roughly 43,000 clones, with about 91% found just once. The CDR3 sequence is 15 residues long. Unmatched junction bases numbered 9, after V lost 5 bases and J lost 5 bases. Germline V gene data show CDR1 as WSHSY and CDR2 as SAAADI. The rearrangement uses TRBV10-2 and TRBJ1-2, with 9 bases identical to TRBD1. The sequenced sample consisted of peripheral blood. The TCR sequence derives from a human donor in a cohort sampled during active COVID-19. The CDR3 region is CASSQTGGVLYGYTF. CDR3 in DNA: TGCGCCAGCAGTCAGACAGGGGGAGTCCTTTATGGCTACACCTTC.